The clone carrying this TCR delta chain was counted many times. Its cognate antigen is unknown. TCRdb pairs this DNA with a much larger clone's protein that differs at residue 15, likely a read error; the protein shown was translated from the DNA. TCRdb re-processed the multiplex PCR reads via CATT. The profile shows about 57,000 delta-chain clones, over 1.5% of them singletons. Bulk repertoires came from Vgamma9/Vdelta2+ or Vdelta2-negative gammadelta T cells flow-sorted from PBMC. The data are from a study of γδ T cells in repeated Plasmodium falciparum infection. Study in general: Age- and gender-matched Australian children served as comparison for malaria-exposed Malian children. Study-wide results and limits: Vdelta2-negative gammadelta repertoires appeared less diverse and less shared in Malian than Australian children.

Per germline, CDR1 GEAIGNYY and CDR2 EKD. The CDR3 loop spans 16 amino acids. The sequenced sample was gamma-delta T cells from blood. The V call is TRDV2, the J call TRDJ2; the match to TRDD3 covers 8 bases. The closer fit of TRDJ1 to the DNA end suggests the J call may be wrong. This TCR derives from a pool of human donors (malaria-infected and uninfected, not separated). Here the CDR3 DNA reads TGTGCCTGTGACACCCTGGGGGACCCTTTGACAGCACAACTCATCTTT. Protein sequence: CACDTLGDPLTAQLIF.